This T cell receptor (beta chain) was sequenced during a study of OX40 agonist ivuxolimab in advanced cancers. For the study at large: Of the patients, three showed partial responses, one with hepatocellular carcinoma and two with cutaneous melanoma.

Data came from immunoSEQ multiplex PCR; TCRdb stores just in-frame clones and leaves some out. The sample carries under 100,000 clones, roughly nine tenths recorded once. Patients with autoimmune history or systemic immunosuppression were excluded. Deletions cut 3 bases from V and 4 bases from J, with 4 bases between. The CDR3 covers 12 residues. Germline lookup yields CDR1 MDHEN and CDR2 SYDVKM. This specimen was CD4+ or CD8+ T cells sorted from blood, taken in a trial of the OX40 agonist ivuxolimab. The J gene is TRBJ1-5, the V gene TRBV28, with D uncertain. The TCR originated in an adult with an advanced solid tumor such as melanoma, head and neck, liver or kidney cancer. CDR3 sequence reads: CASSLPNQPQHF. The DNA for the CDR3 is TGTGCCAGCAGTTTGCCTAATCAGCCCCAGCATTTT. The variable domain in full, completed from reference TRBV28 and TRBJ1-5, reads DVKVTQSSRYLVKRTGEKVFLECVQDMDHENMFWYRQDPGLGLRLIYFSYDVKMKEKGDIPEGYSVSREKKERFSLILESASTNQTSMYLCASSLPNQPQHFGDGTRLSIL.